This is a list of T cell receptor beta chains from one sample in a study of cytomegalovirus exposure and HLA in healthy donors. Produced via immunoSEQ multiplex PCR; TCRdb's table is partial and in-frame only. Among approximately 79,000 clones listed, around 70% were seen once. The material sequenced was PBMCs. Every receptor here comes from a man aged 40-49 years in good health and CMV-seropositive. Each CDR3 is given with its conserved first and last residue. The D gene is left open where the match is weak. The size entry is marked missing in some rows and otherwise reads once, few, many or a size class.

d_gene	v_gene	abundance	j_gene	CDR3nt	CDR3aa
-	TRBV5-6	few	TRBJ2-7	TGTGCCAGCAGCTTGGACAACGGGTATATTTCCTACGAGCAGTACTTC	CASSLDNGYISYEQYF
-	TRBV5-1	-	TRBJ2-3	TGCGCCAGCAGCTTGATCAGGAGCACAGATACGCAGTATTTT	CASSLIRSTDTQYF
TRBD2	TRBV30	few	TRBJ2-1	TGTGCCTGGAGTGTAAGCGGGAGCGACTACAATGAGCAGTTCTTC	CAWSVSGSDYNEQFF
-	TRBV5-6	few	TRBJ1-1	TGTGCCAGCAGCTTGACATCGAACACTGAAGCTTTCTTT	CASSLTSNTEAFF
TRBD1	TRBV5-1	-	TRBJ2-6	TGCGCCAGCAGCTATTCCGGGACAGGTAGCTCTGGGGCCAACGTCCTGACTTTC	CASSYSGTGSSGANVLTF
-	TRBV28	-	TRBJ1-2	TGTGCCAGCAGTCCGCGGGATACCTATGGCTACACCTTC	CASSPRDTYGYTF
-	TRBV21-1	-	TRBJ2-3	TGTGCCAGCAGCACCCTAGGGACTAGGGCGTTCGCAGATACGCAGTATTTT	CASSTLGTRAFADTQYF
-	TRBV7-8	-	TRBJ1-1	TGTGCCAGCAGCCCCGCAGGGCCGAACACTGAAGCTTTCTTT	CASSPAGPNTEAFF
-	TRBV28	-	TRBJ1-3	TGTGCCAGCAGATCAACAAGAAACACCATATATTTT	CASRSTRNTIYF
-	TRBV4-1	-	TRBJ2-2	TGCGCCACCGAGGACATAACCGCGAACACCGGGGAGCTGTTTTTT	CATEDITANTGELFF
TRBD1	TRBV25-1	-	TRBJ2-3	TGTGCCAGCAGTCCGACAGGGGGCCGGGATACGCAGTATTTT	CASSPTGGRDTQYF
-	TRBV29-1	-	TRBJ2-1	TGCAGCGTTGATCGATGGGAGCGGTACAATGAGCAGTTCTTC	CSVDRWERYNEQFF
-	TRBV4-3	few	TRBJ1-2	TGCGCCAGCAGCCAAGAGCTAAATCAGGGCACTGATTACTATGGCTACACCTTC	CASSQELNQGTDYYGYTF
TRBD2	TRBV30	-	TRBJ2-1	TGTGCCTGGAACCGGGGGGGATACAATGAGCAGTTCTTC	CAWNRGGYNEQFF
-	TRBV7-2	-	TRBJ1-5	TGTGCCAGCAGCTTAGACCAACAGGTCCCCCAGCATTTT	CASSLDQQVPQHF
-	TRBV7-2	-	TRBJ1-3	TGTGCCAGCAGCTTAGTCCTTTCCCCCTCAAACACCATATATTTT	CASSLVLSPSNTIYF
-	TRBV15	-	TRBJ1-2	TGTGCCACCAGCAGAGTGGGTACGAAGGGAGGAGTACAATATGGCTACACCTTC	CATSRVGTKGGVQYGYTF
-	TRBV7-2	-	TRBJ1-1	TGTGCCAGCAGTATACGGGCCGCGGGTCACACTGAAGCTTTCTTT	CASSIRAAGHTEAFF
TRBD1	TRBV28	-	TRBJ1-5	TGTGCCAGCAGTTTACACCGGGACAGCTTAAATCAGCCCCAGCATTTT	CASSLHRDSLNQPQHF
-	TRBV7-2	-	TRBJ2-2	TGCGCCAGCAGCGTCCAATTAGGAGACACCGGGGAGCTGTTTTTT	CASSVQLGDTGELFF
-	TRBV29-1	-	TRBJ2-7	TGCAGCGTTGCGCGTCAGGGATATACCTACGAGCAGTACTTC	CSVARQGYTYEQYF
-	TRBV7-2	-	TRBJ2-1	TGTGCCAGCAGCTTAACCCTCCACAGCGGGCCGGACAATGAGCAGTTCTTC	CASSLTLHSGPDNEQFF
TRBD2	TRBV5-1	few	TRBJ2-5	TGCGCCAGCAGCTCTAGCGGGGACCGCCAAGAGACCCAGTACTTC	CASSSSGDRQETQYF
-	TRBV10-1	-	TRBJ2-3	TGCGCCAGCAGTATTAGCGGAAGCACAGATACGCAGTATTTT	CASSISGSTDTQYF
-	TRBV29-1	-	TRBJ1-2	TGCAGCGTTGCGGACAGTGCTAACTATGGCTACACCTTC	CSVADSANYGYTF
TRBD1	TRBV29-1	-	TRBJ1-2	TGCAGCGTCGGACAGGGCAACTATGGCTACACCTTC	CSVGQGNYGYTF
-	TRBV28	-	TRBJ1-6	TGTGCCAGCAGTTTATTTCCCGAGGGAGGTTCACCCCTCCACTTT	CASSLFPEGGSPLHF
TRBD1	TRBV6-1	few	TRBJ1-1	TGTGCCAGTATGGACAGGGCGATGATGAACACTGAAGCTTTCTTT	CASMDRAMMNTEAFF
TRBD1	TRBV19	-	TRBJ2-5	TGTGCCAGTAGTATTTCACAGGGGAAGGGGGAGACCCAGTACTTC	CASSISQGKGETQYF
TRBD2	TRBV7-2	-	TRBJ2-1	TGTGCCAGCAGCTTAGCGACGGCGGGAGCTCGCAATGAGCAGTTCTTC	CASSLATAGARNEQFF
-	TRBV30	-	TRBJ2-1	TGTGCCTGGAGTGTACGAGGCATCGTTTCCTACAATGAGCAGTTCTTC	CAWSVRGIVSYNEQFF